The 5 T cell receptor beta chains below were found in one sample sequenced in a study of OX40 agonist ivuxolimab in advanced cancers. Measured with immunoSEQ multiplex PCR; TCRdb has only the in-frame clones, and not every one. In the table there are nearly 65,000 clones, roughly nine tenths of which are singletons. Source: CD4+ or CD8+ T cells sorted from blood, taken in a trial of the OX40 agonist ivuxolimab. These receptors were taken from an adult with an advanced solid tumor such as melanoma, head and neck, liver or kidney cancer.

The chain combines TRBV5-6 with TRBJ1-1, with 9 bases matching TRBD1. Germline loops: CDR1 SGHDT, CDR2 YYEEEE. The CDR3 loop spans 14 amino acids. V was clipped by 4 bases and J by 2 bases; unmatched bases: 3. The CDR3 nucleotides are TGTGCCAGCAGCCGGACAGGGGTAAACACTGAAGCTTTCTTT. Its translation: CASSRTGVNTEAFF. Full variable domain (outside the CDR3, taken from reference TRBV5-6 and TRBJ1-1): DAGVTQSPTHLIKTRGQQVTLRCSPKSGHDTVSWYQQALGQGPQFIFQYYEEEERQRGNFPDRFSGHQFPNYSSELNVNALLLGDSALYLCASSRTGVNTEAFFGQGTRLTVV.

The chain employs TRBV9 and TRBJ2-1, with D unresolved. CDR1 SGDLS and CDR2 YYNGEE come from the germline V gene. The CDR3 length is 11 residues. The V end was cut by 3 bases, the J end by 9 bases, with 7 bases between. The CDR3 nucleotides are TGTGCCAGCAGCGCCGGTGGTGAGCAGTTCTTC. This gives the protein CASSAGGEQFF.

The table lists this clone with a few counts. The rearrangement links TRBV10-1 to TRBJ1-6; D is unresolved. CDR1 WNHNN and CDR2 SYGVQD come from the germline V gene (reference sequence). V lost 0 bases, J lost 18 bases, and 12 bases lay in between. The CDR3 consists of 12 residues. Here the CDR3 DNA reads TGCGCCAGCAGTGAGTCGATTAGGGAAGGCCACTTT. This translates into CASSESIREGHF.

This chain links TRBV5-4 with TRBJ1-4, with 7 bases identical to TRBD1. The CDR3 spans 14 residues. V trimming: 4 bases; J trimming: 8 bases; junction bases outside the gene matches: 8. From germline, CDR1 is SGHNT and CDR2 YYREEE (reference sequence). The CDR3 DNA reads as TGTGCCAGCAGCGAGACAGGGCCGGAGGAAAAACTGTTTTTT. Translation: CASSETGPEEKLFF.

V usage is TRBV7-2 and J usage is TRBJ2-3; 13 bases are shared with TRBD2. With 5 bases clipped from V and 4 bases from J, the junction kept 3 bases outside the gene matches. CDR3 length: 15 amino acids. CDR1 is SGHTA, CDR2 FQGNSA, per germline. The CDR3 DNA follows: TGTGCCAGCAGCCCACTAGCGGGAGGGCCAGATACGCAGTATTTT. Translated, it gives CASSPLAGGPDTQYF.